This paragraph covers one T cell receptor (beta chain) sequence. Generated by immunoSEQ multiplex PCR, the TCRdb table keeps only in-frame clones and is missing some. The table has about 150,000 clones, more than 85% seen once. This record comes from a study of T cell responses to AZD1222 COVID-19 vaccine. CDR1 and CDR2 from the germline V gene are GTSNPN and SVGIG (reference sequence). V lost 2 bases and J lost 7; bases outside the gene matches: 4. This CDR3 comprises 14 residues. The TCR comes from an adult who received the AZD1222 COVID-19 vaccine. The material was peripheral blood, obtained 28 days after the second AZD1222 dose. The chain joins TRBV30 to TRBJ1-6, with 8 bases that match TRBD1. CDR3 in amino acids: CAWSTGTGNSPLHF. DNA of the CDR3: TGTGCCTGGAGTACCGGGACAGGAAATTCACCCCTCCACTTT.